These 16 T cell receptor beta chains were all obtained from the same sample, sequenced in a study of glioma-infiltrating T cells after dendritic cell vaccination. Profiling relied on immunoSEQ multiplex PCR, and the TCRdb table lists in-frame clones only, not all of them. The repertoire holds over 70,000 clones, with around 80% as singletons. This material consisted of blood, taken before dendritic cell vaccination. The receptors here all came from a human donor with glioblastoma.

V and J are TRBV9 and TRBJ1-2; TRBD1 agrees at 7 bases. J lost 4 bases, V lost 3 bases, and 6 bases had no gene match. This CDR3 has 14 residues. Germline V lookup: CDR1 SGDLS, CDR2 YYNGEE. Written as DNA, the CDR3 is TGTGCCAGCAGCGCGGACAGGAACTTCTATGGCTACACCTTC. It yields the protein CASSADRNFYGYTF.

The CDR3 loop is CASRLVTYQETQYF. The CDR3 nucleotides are TGTGCCAGCAGACTAGTTACGTACCAAGAGACCCAGTACTTC. This chain connects TRBV6-1 to TRBJ2-5, with TRBD2 as a possible D gene (5 bases). The CDR3 is made up of 14 amino acids. Germline lookup yields CDR1 MNHNS and CDR2 SASEGT. Trimming removed 6 bases at V and 0 bases at J, with 11 bases between.

V gene TRBV6-6 combines with J gene TRBJ1-1; no firm D call. Trimming shortened V by 6 bases and J by 9 bases, and 14 bases separated the two germline ends. This CDR3 spans 12 amino acids. Germline loops: CDR1 MNHNY, CDR2 SVGAGI (reference sequence). CDR3 region: CASRPLEGKAFF. CDR3 bases: TGTGCCAGCAGGCCCCTAGAAGGCAAAGCTTTCTTT.

V is TRBV25-1 and J is TRBJ1-6; weak D call: TRBD1 (5 bases). With 6 bases removed from V and 4 bases from J, the gap between germline ends came to 13 bases. CDR3 size: 15 residues. The germline V gene has CDR1 MGHDK and CDR2 SYGVNS. The CDR3 sequence: CASSQQERYNSPLHF. In DNA, the CDR3 is TGTGCCAGCAGCCAACAGGAGAGGTATAATTCACCCCTCCACTTT.

The genes are TRBV11-2 and TRBJ1-1; D is unclear. The germline gives CDR1 SGHAT, CDR2 FQNNGV. Trimming cost V 3 bases and J 1 base, with 6 bases left between them. CDR3 size: 13 residues. CDR3 nucleotides: TGTGCCAGCAGCTTTACACAGAACACTGAAGCTTTCTTT. Encoded protein: CASSFTQNTEAFF.

The rearrangement uses TRBV6-5 and TRBJ2-1; the match to TRBD2 covers 10 bases. Germline V lookup: CDR1 MNHEY, CDR2 SVGAGI. The length of the CDR3 is 14 residues. The J segment lost 5 bases and the V segment lost 5 bases, leaving 3 bases of the junction unmatched. The CDR3 loop is CASSRLAGDNEQFF. CDR3 nucleotides: TGTGCCAGCAGTCGACTAGCGGGCGACAATGAGCAGTTCTTC.

The chain links TRBV7-6 to TRBJ2-1, with 8 nucleotides matching TRBD2. Germline V gives CDR1 SGHVS, CDR2 FNYEAQ. V shed 8 bases and J 7 bases; nucleotides not matched to a gene: 7. The length of the CDR3 is 13 residues. CDR3 protein: CASRKAGGNEQFF. The DNA for the CDR3 is TGTGCCAGCCGTAAGGCGGGAGGTAATGAGCAGTTCTTC. Based on the CDR3 plus reference TRBV7-6 and TRBJ2-1, the full variable domain is GAGVSQSPRYKVTKRGQDVALRCDPISGHVSLYWYRQALGQGPEFLTYFNYEAQQDKSGLPNDRFSAERPEGSISTLTIQRTEQRDSAMYRCASRKAGGNEQFFGPGTRLTVL.

The chain links TRBV2 to TRBJ2-5, with D possibly being TRBD1 (6 bases). V was trimmed by 6 bases and J by 4 bases, leaving 15 bases between them. Germline CDR1 SNHLY, CDR2 FYNNEI. CDR3 size: 14 residues. Here the CDR3 DNA reads TGTGCCAGCAGCCCACACTTAGGGGGAGAGACCCAGTACTTC. Encoded protein: CASSPHLGGETQYF.

The chain is built from TRBV11-1 and TRBJ2-6; D is perhaps TRBD1 (6 bases). This CDR3 contains 15 residues. The germline V gene has CDR1 SGHAT and CDR2 FQDESV (reference sequence). Trimming removed 5 bases from V and 4 bases from J, with 12 bases in between. Here the CDR3 reads CASSATGSGANVLTF. CDR3 coding DNA: TGTGCCAGCAGCGCTACAGGGTCCGGGGCCAACGTCCTGACTTTC.

In DNA, the CDR3 is TGTGCCTGGAGTGAACTCCAGGACAATCAGCCCCAGCATTTT. Translation gives CAWSELQDNQPQHF. The chain joins TRBV30 to TRBJ1-5; D uncertain. Germline CDR1 GTSNPN, CDR2 SVGIG (reference sequence). Trimming cost V 1 base and J 3 bases, with 10 bases left between them. The CDR3 covers 14 residues.

This chain links TRBV2 with TRBJ1-1; D not certain. The germline gives CDR1 SNHLY, CDR2 FYNNEI. Trimming stripped 0 bases from V and 12 bases from J, with 17 bases between. The CDR3 is 14 residues long. The CDR3 is CASSEALTVSSPFF. The CDR3 region has the DNA TGTGCCAGCAGTGAAGCGCTTACGGTGTCGTCGCCTTTCTTT.

The chain employs TRBV27 and TRBJ2-1; 9 bases are shared with TRBD1. Germline CDR1 is MNHEY and CDR2 is SMNVEV (reference sequence). The CDR3 has 14 residues. J gave up 5 bases and V 6 bases, and 5 bases lay outside the gene matches. The CDR3 coding sequence is TGTGCCAGCAGGGACAGGGGAAAAAACAATGAGCAGTTCTTC. This codes for CASRDRGKNNEQFF.

This clone was picked up one time. The chain employs TRBV19 and TRBJ1-1; D is perhaps TRBD1 (5 bases). The V and J ends lost 1 base and 4 bases respectively, with 10 bases between them. The CDR3 extends over 14 amino acids. Germline CDR1 LNHDA, CDR2 SQIVND (reference sequence). DNA of the CDR3: TGTGCCAGTAGTATAGTTGCAGGGATCACTGAAGCTTTCTTT. Amino acid sequence: CASSIVAGITEAFF.

The table lists this clone with a few counts. The chain employs TRBV28 and TRBJ2-2; TRBD1 agrees at 9 bases. The germline gives CDR1 MDHEN, CDR2 SYDVKM. The CDR3 totals 15 residues. J was trimmed by 4 bases and V by 6 bases; bases with no gene match: 6. The CDR3 DNA reads as TGTGCCAGCAGCCTGGGGACAGGGACCACCGGGGAGCTGTTTTTT. This sequence encodes CASSLGTGTTGELFF.

V gene TRBV23-1 combines with J gene TRBJ2-7; 8 bases match TRBD1. TRBV23-1 is known as an ORF, though its function is uncertain. CDR3 length: 14 amino acids. J gave up 2 bases and V 3 bases, and 3 bases lay outside the gene matches. CDR3 loop: CASSHLDRAYEQYV. As DNA, the CDR3 is TGCGCCAGCAGTCATCTGGACAGGGCCTACGAGCAGTACGTC.

The rearrangement uses TRBV29-1 and TRBJ1-2, with 10 positions matching TRBD1. The length of the CDR3 is 14 residues. Germline V CDR1 and CDR2: SQVTM, ANQGSEA. Trimming took 2 bases from V and 5 from J; bases not matched to a gene: 5. CDR3 sequence (DNA): TGCAGCGTTGAAAACTCGGGACAGGGGTATGGCTACACCTTC. Translating gives CSVENSGQGYGYTF.